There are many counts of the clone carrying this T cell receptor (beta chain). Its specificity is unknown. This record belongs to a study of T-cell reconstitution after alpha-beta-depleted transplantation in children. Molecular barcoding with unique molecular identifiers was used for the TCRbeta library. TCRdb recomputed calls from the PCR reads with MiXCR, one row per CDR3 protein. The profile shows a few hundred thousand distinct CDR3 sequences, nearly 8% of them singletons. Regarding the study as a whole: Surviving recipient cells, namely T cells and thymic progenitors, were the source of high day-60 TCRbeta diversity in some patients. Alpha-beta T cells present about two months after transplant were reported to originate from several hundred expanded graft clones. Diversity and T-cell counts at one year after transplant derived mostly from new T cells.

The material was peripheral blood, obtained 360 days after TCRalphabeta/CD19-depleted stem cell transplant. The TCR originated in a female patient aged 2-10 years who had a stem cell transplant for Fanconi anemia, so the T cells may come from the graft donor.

CDR3 sequence: CASSLQGGYGYTF. Here the CDR3 DNA reads TGTGCCAGCAGCCTACAGGGAGGCTATGGCTACACCTTC. V usage is TRBV2 and J usage is TRBJ1-2; possibly TRBD1 for D (6 bases). This CDR3 contains 13 residues. The V gene's germline CDR1 is SNHLY and CDR2 FYNNEI. Trimming stripped 6 bases from V and 4 bases from J, with 12 bases between.